One TCR beta chain is described in this entry. What it recognizes is unknown. Amplification used 60 Vbeta primers and 13 Jbeta primers. Clones were read by immunoSEQ multiplex PCR, and TCRdb kept only the in-frame ones, dropping some. The data show some 150,000 clones, with 75% to 90% seen just once and approximately 2.9% held by the top ten. Germline V gene lookup returns CDR1 MNHNY and CDR2 SVGAGI (reference sequence). CDR3 length: 13 residues. V lost 2 bases and J lost 4, with 8 bases in between. This record belongs to a study of cytomegalovirus exposure and HLA in healthy donors. Findings and limits, study-wide: Sequencing likely produced, as an artifact, a cluster of highly shared sequence variants. Later analysis reportedly placed an Asian-associated ancestry cluster below the roughly 640-donor mean in N-insertions. Later work found that TCR association rates differed between HLA loci; DRB1 had the most and HLA-C the fewest. The study put some 150 TCR beta chains on its list as cytomegalovirus-associated.

The sequencing input was PBMCs. J is TRBJ1-1 and V is TRBV6-6; tentative D call: TRBD1 (5 bases). The TCR was taken from a woman younger than 45 in good health and CMV-seronegative. This CDR3 is CASSYAGPTEAFF. The CDR3 region has the DNA TGTGCCAGCAGTTACGCAGGGCCCACTGAAGCTTTCTTT.